Listed below are T cell receptor beta chains from one sample, sequenced in a study of T-cell memory formation after mild COVID-19. One entry per CDR3 protein, called by TCRdb with MiXCR from the 5' RACE reads. This table has roughly 110,000 distinct CDR3 sequences, approximately 15% appearing once. The sample consisted of PBMCs or a T cell subset sorted from them (not recorded which). These receptors were collected from a man between 18 and 35 years old who had mild COVID-19 (a few samples of this study predate the infection). Cell type and time point are not known. CDR3s include the opening cysteine and the closing phenylalanine or tryptophan. The D gene is left open where the match is weak. Clone sizes are given selectively: once, few, many, or a class where the clone is expanded.

J gene	V gene	D gene	clone size	CDR3 protein	CDR3 DNA
TRBJ2-3	TRBV20-1	TRBD2	.	CSARAGGGSTDTQYF	TGCAGTGCTAGAGCGGGCGGGGGGAGCACAGATACGCAGTATTTT
TRBJ2-5	TRBV4-1	TRBD2	few	CASRIRAGGPETQYF	TGCGCCAGCAGAATTCGTGCGGGGGGGCCGGAGACCCAGTACTTC
TRBJ1-5	TRBV4-1	.	medium-sized	CASSQDHGNLNQPQHF	TGCGCCAGCAGCCAAGATCACGGGAACCTCAATCAGCCCCAGCATTTT
TRBJ1-5	TRBV6-2/TRBV6-3	TRBD1	few	CASTDREEQPQHF	TGTGCCAGCACCGACAGGGAGGAGCAGCCCCAGCATTTT
TRBJ1-1	TRBV5-1	.	.	CASSLDPLGGSRGAFF	TGCGCCAGCAGCTTGGATCCCTTAGGGGGGTCGCGTGGCGCTTTCTTT
TRBJ1-5	TRBV6-1	.	.	CASSEEGRYSNQPQHF	TGTGCCAGCAGTGAGGAGGGACGGTATAGCAATCAGCCCCAGCATTTT
TRBJ2-3	TRBV14	TRBD2	many	CASSQSTGTSGTDTQYF	TGTGCCAGCAGCCAATCCACCGGGACTAGCGGCACAGATACGCAGTATTTT
TRBJ2-1	TRBV4-3	TRBD1	.	CASSQSRGRPEQFF	TGCGCCAGCAGCCAATCCAGGGGGCGGCCGGAGCAGTTCTTC
TRBJ2-5	TRBV2	TRBD1	.	CASLGQARETQYF	TGTGCCAGCCTGGGACAGGCTCGAGAGACCCAGTACTTC
TRBJ1-2	TRBV6-2/TRBV6-3	.	once	CASSYGADGTF	TGTGCCAGCAGTTACGGGGCCGATGGCACCTTC
TRBJ1-6	TRBV4-1	.	.	CASSQRDGRSYNSPLHF	TGCGCCAGCAGCCAACGGGACGGCAGGTCCTATAATTCACCCCTCCACTTT
TRBJ1-1	TRBV7-9	TRBD1	.	CASSLSPGQGEPEAFF	TGTGCCAGCAGCTTAAGCCCGGGACAGGGGGAACCTGAAGCTTTCTTT
TRBJ1-1	TRBV13	.	.	CASSLAREAFF	TGTGCCAGCAGTTTAGCCCGTGAAGCTTTCTTT
TRBJ2-1	TRBV5-1	TRBD2	few	CASSLYSGGTTYNEQFF	TGCGCCAGCAGCTTGTACTCCGGGGGGACGACCTACAATGAGCAGTTCTTC